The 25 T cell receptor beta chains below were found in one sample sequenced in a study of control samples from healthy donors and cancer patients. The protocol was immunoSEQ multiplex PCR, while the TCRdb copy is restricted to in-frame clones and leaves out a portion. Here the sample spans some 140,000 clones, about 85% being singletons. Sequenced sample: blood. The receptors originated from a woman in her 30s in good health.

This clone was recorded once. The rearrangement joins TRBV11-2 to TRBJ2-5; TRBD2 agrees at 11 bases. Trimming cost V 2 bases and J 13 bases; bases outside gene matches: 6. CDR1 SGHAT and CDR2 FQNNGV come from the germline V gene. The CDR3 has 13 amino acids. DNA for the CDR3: TGTGCCAGCAGCTTACTAGCGGGAGGAGATCGGTACTTC. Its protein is CASSLLAGGDRYF. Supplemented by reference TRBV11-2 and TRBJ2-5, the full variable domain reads EAGVAQSPRYKIIEKRQSVAFWCNPISGHATLYWYQQILGQGPKLLIQFQNNGVVDDSQLPKDRFSAERLKGVDSTLKIQPAKLEDSAVYLCASSLLAGGDRYFGPGTRLLVL.

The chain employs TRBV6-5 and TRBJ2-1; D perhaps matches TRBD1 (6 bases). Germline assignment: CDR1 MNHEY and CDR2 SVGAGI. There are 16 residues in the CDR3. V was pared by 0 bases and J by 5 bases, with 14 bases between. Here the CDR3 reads CASSYSHLWTDNEQFF. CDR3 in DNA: TGTGCCAGCAGTTACTCCCACCTCTGGACAGACAATGAGCAGTTCTTC.

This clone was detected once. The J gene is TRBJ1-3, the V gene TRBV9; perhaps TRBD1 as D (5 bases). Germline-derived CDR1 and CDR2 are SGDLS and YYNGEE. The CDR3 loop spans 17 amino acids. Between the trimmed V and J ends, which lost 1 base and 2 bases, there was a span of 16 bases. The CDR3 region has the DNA TGTGCCAGCAGCGTATGGACAACAGGTATTCCTGGAAACACCATATATTTT. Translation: CASSVWTTGIPGNTIYF.

The CDR3 DNA follows: TGTGCCAGCAGTAACCGCGGGGGCGCTAGCTATGGCTACACCTTC. It is translated as CASSNRGGASYGYTF. V gene TRBV7-2 combines with J gene TRBJ1-2; possibly TRBD1 for D (6 bases). CDR3 size: 15 residues. Looked up from germline, CDR1 is SGHTA and CDR2 is FQGNSA. V lost 6 bases and J 4 bases, leaving 18 bases between the germline ends.

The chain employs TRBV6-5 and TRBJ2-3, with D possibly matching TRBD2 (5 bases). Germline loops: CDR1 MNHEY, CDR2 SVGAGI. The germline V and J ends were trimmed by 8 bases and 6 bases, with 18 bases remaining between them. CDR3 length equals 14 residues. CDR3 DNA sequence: TGTGCCAGCGCGATGACTGGCGGGCGGGATACGCAGTATTTT. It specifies CASAMTGGRDTQYF.

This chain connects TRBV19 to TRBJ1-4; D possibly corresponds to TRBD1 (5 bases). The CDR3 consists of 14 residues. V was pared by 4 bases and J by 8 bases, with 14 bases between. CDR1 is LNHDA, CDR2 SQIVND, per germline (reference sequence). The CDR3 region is CASSRGTSGEKLFF. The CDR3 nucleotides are TGTGCCAGTAGTAGGGGGACGAGTGGAGAAAAACTGTTTTTT. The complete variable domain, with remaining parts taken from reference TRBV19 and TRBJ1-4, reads DGGITQSPKYLFRKEGQNVTLSCEQNLNHDAMYWYRQDPGQGLRLIYYSQIVNDFQKGDIAEGYSVSREKKESFPLTVTSAQKNPTAFYLCASSRGTSGEKLFFGSGTQLSVL.

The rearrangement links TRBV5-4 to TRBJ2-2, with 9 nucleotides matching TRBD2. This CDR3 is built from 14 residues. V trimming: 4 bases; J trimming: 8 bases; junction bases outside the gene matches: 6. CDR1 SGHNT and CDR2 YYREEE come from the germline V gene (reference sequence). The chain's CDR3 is CASSQGLAEGELFF. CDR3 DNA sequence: TGTGCCAGCAGCCAGGGACTAGCCGAAGGGGAGCTGTTTTTT. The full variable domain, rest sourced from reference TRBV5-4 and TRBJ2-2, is ETGVTQSPTHLIKTRGQQVTLRCSSQSGHNTVSWYQQALGQGPQFIFQYYREEENGRGNFPPRFSGLQFPNYSSELNVNALELDDSALYLCASSQGLAEGELFFGEGSRLTVL.

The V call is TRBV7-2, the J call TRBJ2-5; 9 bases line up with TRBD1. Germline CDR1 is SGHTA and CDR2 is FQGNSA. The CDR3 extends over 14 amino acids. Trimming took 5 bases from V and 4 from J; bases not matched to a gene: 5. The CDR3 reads CASSAGQGGETQYF. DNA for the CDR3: TGTGCCAGCAGCGCGGGACAGGGTGGAGAGACCCAGTACTTC.

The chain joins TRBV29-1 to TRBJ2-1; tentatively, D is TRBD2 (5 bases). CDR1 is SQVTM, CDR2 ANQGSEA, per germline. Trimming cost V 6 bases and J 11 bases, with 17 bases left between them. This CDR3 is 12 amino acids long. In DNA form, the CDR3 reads TGCAGCGTGGAGGACGGGCGGTTGAAGCAGTTCTTC. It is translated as CSVEDGRLKQFF.

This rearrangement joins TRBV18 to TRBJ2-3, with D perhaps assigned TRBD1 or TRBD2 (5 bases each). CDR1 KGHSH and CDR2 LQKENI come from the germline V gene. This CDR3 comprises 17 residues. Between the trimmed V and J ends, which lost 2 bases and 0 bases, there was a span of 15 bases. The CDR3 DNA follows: TGTGCCAGCTCACCAAAACCCTTGAGGGGAAGCACAGATACGCAGTATTTT. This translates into CASSPKPLRGSTDTQYF.

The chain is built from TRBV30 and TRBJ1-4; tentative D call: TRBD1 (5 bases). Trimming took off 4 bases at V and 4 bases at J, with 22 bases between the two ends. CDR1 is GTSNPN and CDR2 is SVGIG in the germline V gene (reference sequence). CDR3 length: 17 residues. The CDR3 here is CAWNRAGTRLFNEKLFF. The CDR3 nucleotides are TGTGCCTGGAATCGCGCAGGGACCCGACTCTTTAATGAAAAACTGTTTTTT.

CDR3 DNA sequence: TGTGCCAGCTCACCTTCGGGGGGTTTAGCCAAAAACATTCAGTACTTC. Amino acids: CASSPSGGLAKNIQYF. The chain couples TRBV18 to TRBJ2-4; 7 bases are a match to TRBD2. The V segment lost 3 bases and the J segment 0 bases; nucleotides outside the gene matches: 5. The CDR3 extends over 16 amino acids. CDR1 KGHSH and CDR2 LQKENI come from the germline V gene.

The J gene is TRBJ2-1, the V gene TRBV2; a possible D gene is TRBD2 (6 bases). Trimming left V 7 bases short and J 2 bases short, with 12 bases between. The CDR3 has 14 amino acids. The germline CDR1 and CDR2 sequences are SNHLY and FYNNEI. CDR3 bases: TGTGCCAGCAAGGCGGGGCGGGCCTACAATGAGCAGTTCTTC. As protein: CASKAGRAYNEQFF.

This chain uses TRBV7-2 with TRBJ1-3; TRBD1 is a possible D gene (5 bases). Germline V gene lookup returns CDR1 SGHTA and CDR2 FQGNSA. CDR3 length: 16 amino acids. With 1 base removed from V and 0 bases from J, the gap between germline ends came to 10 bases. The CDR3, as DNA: TGTGCCAGCAGCTTAGGAGGGGTTTACTCTGGAAACACCATATATTTT. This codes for CASSLGGVYSGNTIYF.

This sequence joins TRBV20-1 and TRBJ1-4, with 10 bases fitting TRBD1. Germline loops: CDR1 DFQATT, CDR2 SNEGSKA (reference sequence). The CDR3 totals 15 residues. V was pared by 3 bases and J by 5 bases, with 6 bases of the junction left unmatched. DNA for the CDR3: TGCAGTGCTAGTCCCCCGGGACAGGGGAATGAAAAACTGTTTTTT. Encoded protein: CSASPPGQGNEKLFF.

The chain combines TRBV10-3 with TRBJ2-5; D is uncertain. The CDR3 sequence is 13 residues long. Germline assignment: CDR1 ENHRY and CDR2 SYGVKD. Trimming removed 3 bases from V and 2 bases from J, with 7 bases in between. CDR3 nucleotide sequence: TGTGCCATCAGTGACAACAGACAAGAGACCCAGTACTTC. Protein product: CAISDNRQETQYF.

CDR3 sequence (DNA): TGTGCCAGCAGTTACTCTCCCGGGCTAGTTCAGACCCAGTACTTC. Its translation is CASSYSPGLVQTQYF. The chain links TRBV2 to TRBJ2-5; no definite D call. This CDR3 has 15 residues. The germline CDR1 and CDR2 sequences are SNHLY and FYNNEI. V lost 5 bases and J 6 bases, leaving 19 bases between the germline ends. The full variable domain, in which reference TRBV2 and TRBJ2-5 provide the parts outside the CDR3, is EPEVTQTPSHQVTQMGQEVILRCVPISNHLYFYWYRQILGQKVEFLVSFYNNEISEKSEIFDDQFSVERPDGSNFTLKIRSTKLEDSAMYFCASSYSPGLVQTQYFGPGTRLLVL.

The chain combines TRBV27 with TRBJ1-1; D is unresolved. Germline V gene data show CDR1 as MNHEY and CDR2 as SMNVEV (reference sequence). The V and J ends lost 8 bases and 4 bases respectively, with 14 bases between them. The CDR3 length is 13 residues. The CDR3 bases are TGTGCCAGCGGTCCCAGCCGAGGCACTGAAGCTTTCTTT. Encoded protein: CASGPSRGTEAFF.

The CDR3 sequence is CASNPSRPDEKLFF. In DNA form, the CDR3 reads TGTGCCAGTAATCCCTCCCGCCCAGATGAAAAACTGTTTTTT. The chain recombines TRBV19 with TRBJ1-4, with D hard to call. The V gene's germline CDR1 is LNHDA and CDR2 SQIVND (reference sequence). This CDR3 has 14 residues. With 7 bases removed from V and 6 bases from J, the gap between germline ends came to 15 bases. The whole variable domain, remainder taken from reference TRBV19 and TRBJ1-4, is DGGITQSPKYLFRKEGQNVTLSCEQNLNHDAMYWYRQDPGQGLRLIYYSQIVNDFQKGDIAEGYSVSREKKESFPLTVTSAQKNPTAFYLCASNPSRPDEKLFFGSGTQLSVL.

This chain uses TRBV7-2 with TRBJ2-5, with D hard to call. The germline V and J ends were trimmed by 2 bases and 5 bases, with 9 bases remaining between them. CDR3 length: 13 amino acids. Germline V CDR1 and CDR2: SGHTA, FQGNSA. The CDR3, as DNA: TGTGCCAGCAGCTTATCACTCCTGGAGACCCAGTACTTC. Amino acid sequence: CASSLSLLETQYF.

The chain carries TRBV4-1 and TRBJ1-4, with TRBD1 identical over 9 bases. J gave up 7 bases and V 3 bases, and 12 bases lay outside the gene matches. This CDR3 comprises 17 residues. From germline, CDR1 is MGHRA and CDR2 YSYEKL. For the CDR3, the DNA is TGCGCCAGCAGCCATGAGGGACAGGGTGGATCGGGTGAAAAACTGTTTTTT. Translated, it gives CASSHEGQGGSGEKLFF.

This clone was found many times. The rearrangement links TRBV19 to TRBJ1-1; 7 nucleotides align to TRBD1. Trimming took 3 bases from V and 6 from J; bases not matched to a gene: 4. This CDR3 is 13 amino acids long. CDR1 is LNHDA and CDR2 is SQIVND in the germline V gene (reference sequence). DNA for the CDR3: TGTGCCAGTAGTATCCAACAGGGGTCTGAAGCTTTCTTT. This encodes CASSIQQGSEAFF.

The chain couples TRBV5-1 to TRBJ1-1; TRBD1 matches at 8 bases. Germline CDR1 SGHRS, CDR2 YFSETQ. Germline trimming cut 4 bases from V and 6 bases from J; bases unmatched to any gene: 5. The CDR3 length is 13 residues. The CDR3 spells CASSAARGPEAFF. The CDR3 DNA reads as TGCGCCAGCAGCGCAGCCAGGGGGCCTGAAGCTTTCTTT.

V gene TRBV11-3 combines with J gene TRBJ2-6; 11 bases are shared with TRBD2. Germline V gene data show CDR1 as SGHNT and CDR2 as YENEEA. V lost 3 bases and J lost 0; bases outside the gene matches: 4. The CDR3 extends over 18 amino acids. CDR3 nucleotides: TGTGCCAGCAGCTTGGGACTAGCGGAGGACTCTGGGGCCAACGTCCTGACTTTC. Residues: CASSLGLAEDSGANVLTF.

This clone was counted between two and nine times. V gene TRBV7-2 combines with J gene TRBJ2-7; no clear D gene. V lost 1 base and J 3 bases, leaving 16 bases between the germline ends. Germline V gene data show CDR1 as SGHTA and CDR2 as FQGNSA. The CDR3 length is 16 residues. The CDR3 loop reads CASSLVVNVNLYEQYF. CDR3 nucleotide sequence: TGTGCCAGCAGCTTAGTAGTCAACGTGAACCTCTACGAGCAGTACTTC.